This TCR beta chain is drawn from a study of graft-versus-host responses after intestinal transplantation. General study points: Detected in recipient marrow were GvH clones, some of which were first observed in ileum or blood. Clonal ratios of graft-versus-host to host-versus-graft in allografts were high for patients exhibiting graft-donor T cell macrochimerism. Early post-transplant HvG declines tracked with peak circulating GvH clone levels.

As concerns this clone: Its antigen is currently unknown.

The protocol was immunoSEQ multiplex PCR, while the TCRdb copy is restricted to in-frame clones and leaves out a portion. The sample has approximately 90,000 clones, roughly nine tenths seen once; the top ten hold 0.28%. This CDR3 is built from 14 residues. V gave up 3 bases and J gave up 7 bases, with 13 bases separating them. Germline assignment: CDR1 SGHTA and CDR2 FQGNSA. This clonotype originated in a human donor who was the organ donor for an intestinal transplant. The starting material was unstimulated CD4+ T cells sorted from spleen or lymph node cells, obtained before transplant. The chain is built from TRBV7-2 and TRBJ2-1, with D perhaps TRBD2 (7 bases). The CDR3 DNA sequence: TGTGCCAGCAGCTTGAGGGGGGGCTGGAATGAGCAGTTCTTC. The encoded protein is CASSLRGGWNEQFF.